The 27 T cell receptor beta chains below all came from one sample that was sequenced in a study of blood T cell repertoires in COVID-19 (dated by TCRdb to about 2020). Library creation used the immunoSEQ multiplex PCR assay. The table was pulled from immuneACCESS by TCRdb, which kept in-frame rearrangements only. Such tables lose some clones; where checked, under half of the loss comes from unresolved V genes, and the rest has no known cause. Across this sample there are 130,000 to 150,000 clones, with about 88% seen only once. Roughly 2% of the sample is in the top ten clones. Sequenced material: peripheral blood. The origin of the receptors is a human donor in a cohort sampled during active COVID-19.

J is TRBJ2-3 and V is TRBV11-3; 10 positions match TRBD2. This CDR3 spans 15 amino acids. Trimming removed 2 bases from V and 7 bases from J; junction bases left unmatched: 6. Germline values: CDR1 SGHNT, CDR2 YENEEA. Here the CDR3 DNA reads TGTGCCAGCAGCTTATCTAGCGGGAGTCGCCATACGCAGTATTTT. Protein product: CASSLSSGSRHTQYF. Full variable domain (remainder filled in from reference TRBV11-3 and TRBJ2-3): EAGVVQSPRYKIIEKKQPVAFWCNPISGHNTLYWYLQNLGQGPELLIRYENEEAVDDSQLPKDRFSAERLKGVDSTLKIQPAELGDSAVYLCASSLSSGSRHTQYFGPGTRLTVL.

The chain has TRBV19 and TRBJ2-5; TRBD1 agrees at 10 bases. Looked up from germline, CDR1 is LNHDA and CDR2 is SQIVND (reference sequence). V lost 5 bases and J lost 5; bases outside the gene matches: 11. This CDR3 spans 16 amino acids. The CDR3: CASSSPRQGARETQYF. The CDR3 DNA follows: TGTGCCAGTAGTTCCCCCCGACAGGGGGCGCGGGAGACCCAGTACTTC.

The chain joins TRBV27 to TRBJ1-4, with D maybe TRBD1 (5 bases). Germline CDR1 is MNHEY and CDR2 is SMNVEV (reference sequence). V lost 0 bases to trimming and J lost 1 base, with 15 bases between them. CDR3 length: 18 amino acids. CDR3 sequence (DNA): TGTGCCAGCAGTTTATCGATCGCTTTTCAGGGAACTAATGAAAAACTGTTTTTT. Translated: CASSLSIAFQGTNEKLFF.

This CDR3 is CASSVESGSETQYF. In DNA form, the CDR3 reads TGTGCCAGCAGCGTAGAATCGGGATCAGAGACCCAGTACTTC. This rearrangement joins TRBV9 to TRBJ2-5, with a possible D match to TRBD2 (5 bases). The CDR3 covers 14 residues. Germline V gene lookup returns CDR1 SGDLS and CDR2 YYNGEE. V lost 0 bases, J lost 4 bases, and 10 bases lay in between.

The chain employs TRBV19 and TRBJ2-1; maybe TRBD1 (6 bases). Trimming took 3 bases from V and 0 from J, leaving 9 bases between them. The CDR3 is 15 amino acids. Per the germline V gene, CDR1 is LNHDA and CDR2 is SQIVND (reference sequence). CDR3 residues: CASSIDRSSYNEQFF. The CDR3 DNA is TGTGCCAGTAGTATCGACAGGAGCTCCTACAATGAGCAGTTCTTC.

V gene TRBV28 combines with J gene TRBJ1-5, with D maybe TRBD1 (5 bases). This CDR3 spans 15 amino acids. CDR1 and CDR2 (germline): MDHEN, SYDVKM. Trimming took 6 bases from V and 0 from J, leaving 12 bases between them. The CDR3 reads CASSPDKNSNQPQHF. The CDR3 DNA is TGTGCCAGCAGCCCGGACAAGAATAGCAATCAGCCCCAGCATTTT. The complete variable domain, with remaining parts taken from reference TRBV28 and TRBJ1-5, reads DVKVTQSSRYLVKRTGEKVFLECVQDMDHENMFWYRQDPGLGLRLIYFSYDVKMKEKGDIPEGYSVSREKKERFSLILESASTNQTSMYLCASSPDKNSNQPQHFGDGTRLSIL.

J is TRBJ2-1 and V is TRBV19; TRBD2 aligns across 11 bases. This CDR3 has 15 amino acids. V lost 10 bases and J lost 0; bases outside the gene matches: 5. The V gene's germline CDR1 is LNHDA and CDR2 SQIVND (reference sequence). The CDR3 loop reads CATRTSGPSYNEQFF. The CDR3 nucleotides read TGTGCCACCCGGACTAGCGGGCCCTCCTACAATGAGCAGTTCTTC.

The gene calls are TRBV6-2 or TRBV6-3 and TRBJ2-1; tentative D call: TRBD2 (5 bases). Between the trimmed V and J ends, which lost 1 base and 2 bases, there was a span of 12 bases. The V gene's germline CDR1 is MNHEY and CDR2 SVGEGT. This CDR3 region has 16 residues. The CDR3 protein is CASSYYLGRTYNEQFF. The CDR3 DNA sequence: TGTGCCAGCAGTTACTATTTGGGGAGAACCTACAATGAGCAGTTCTTC.

The gene calls are TRBV2 and TRBJ2-1, with no clear D. This CDR3 contains 15 residues. The germline CDR1 and CDR2 sequences are SNHLY and FYNNEI. Trimming shortened V by 6 bases and J by 2 bases, and 14 bases separated the two germline ends. The CDR3 DNA sequence: TGTGCCAGCAGCCCACAGTTGCGAACCTACAATGAGCAGTTCTTC. This sequence encodes CASSPQLRTYNEQFF.

The V gene is TRBV28, the J gene TRBJ1-2; 7 bases line up with TRBD1. This CDR3 spans 15 amino acids. J gave up 6 bases and V 0 bases, and 7 bases lay outside the gene matches. Germline loops: CDR1 MDHEN, CDR2 SYDVKM. The CDR3 is CASSLWDDRADGYTF. CDR3 coding DNA: TGTGCCAGCAGTTTATGGGACGACAGGGCCGATGGCTACACCTTC.

This rearrangement joins TRBV27 to TRBJ2-1; 8 nucleotides match TRBD2. Germline CDR1 and CDR2: MNHEY and SMNVEV (reference sequence). V was pared by 8 bases and J by 0 bases, with 3 bases of the junction left unmatched. The CDR3 has 14 residues. The CDR3 nucleotides are TGTGCCAGCCAGCGGGGGAGCTCCTACAATGAGCAGTTCTTC. It translates to CASQRGSSYNEQFF.

The chain joins TRBV2 to TRBJ2-3, with 11 bases aligning to TRBD2. The J segment lost 4 bases and the V segment lost 6 bases, leaving 9 bases of the junction unmatched. The CDR3 runs 16 residues. Germline CDR1 is SNHLY and CDR2 is FYNNEI. CDR3 sequence: CASRELAGVGADTQYF. CDR3 DNA sequence: TGTGCCAGCAGAGAACTAGCGGGGGTAGGCGCAGATACGCAGTATTTT.

The J gene is TRBJ2-7, the V gene TRBV7-2; possibly TRBD2 for D (6 bases). The CDR3 is 15 amino acids. Trimming cost V 3 bases and J 9 bases, with 21 bases left between them. CDR1 and CDR2 from the germline V gene are SGHTA and FQGNSA. As DNA, the CDR3 is TGTGCCAGCAGCTTTTCGGGTCCCACGGGGGATGGGCAGTACTTC. Amino acid sequence: CASSFSGPTGDGQYF.

This chain links TRBV6-6 with TRBJ2-2; D might be TRBD2 (5 bases). This CDR3 comprises 16 residues. V lost 5 bases to trimming and J lost 8 bases, with 21 bases between them. The germline gives CDR1 MNHNY, CDR2 SVGAGI (reference sequence). CDR3 amino acids: CASSVKSPQSGGELFF. CDR3 nucleotides: TGTGCCAGCAGTGTTAAATCCCCCCAATCGGGAGGGGAGCTGTTTTTT.

The chain carries TRBV12-3 or TRBV12-4 and TRBJ2-5, with no clear D. The CDR3 has 13 residues. V was pared by 3 bases and J by 5 bases, with 10 bases between. CDR3: CASSFIRSETQYF. In DNA form, the CDR3 reads TGTGCCAGCAGTTTTATCCGGTCCGAGACCCAGTACTTC.

This sequence joins TRBV9 and TRBJ1-1; 8 bases match TRBD1. CDR1 is SGDLS and CDR2 is YYNGEE in the germline V gene. V trimming: 5 bases; J trimming: 1 base; junction bases outside the gene matches: 7. The CDR3 totals 15 residues. CDR3 DNA sequence: TGTGCCAGCAGGGGGACAGGAAATCGGAACACTGAAGCTTTCTTT. This codes for CASRGTGNRNTEAFF.

CDR3 loop: CASSSAGRQPYEQYF. The CDR3 DNA reads as TGTGCCAGCTCCTCCGCCGGGAGACAGCCCTACGAGCAGTACTTC. The genes are TRBV18 and TRBJ2-7; D perhaps matches TRBD2 (6 bases). Germline V gives CDR1 KGHSH, CDR2 LQKENI. The CDR3 has 15 residues. The germline V and J ends were trimmed by 6 bases and 2 bases, with 17 bases remaining between them.

This rearrangement joins TRBV28 to TRBJ2-7, with 7 bases identical to TRBD2. Germline V gives CDR1 MDHEN, CDR2 SYDVKM. V gave up 6 bases and J gave up 0 bases; unmatched junction bases: 2. This CDR3 comprises 13 residues. CDR3 in DNA: TGTGCCAGCAGAGGGAGGGCCTCCTACGAGCAGTACTTC. It specifies CASRGRASYEQYF.

The V call is TRBV11-2, the J call TRBJ1-3; D gene uncertain. V lost 4 bases and J 4 bases, leaving 14 bases between the germline ends. CDR1 is SGHAT, CDR2 FQNNGV, per germline. The CDR3 runs 15 residues. CDR3 protein: CASSSREANGNTIYF. CDR3 bases: TGTGCCAGCAGCTCCCGGGAAGCCAACGGAAACACCATATATTTT.

The chain has TRBV29-1 and TRBJ2-7, with 9 bases matching TRBD1. The ends lost 4 bases at V and 6 bases at J; junction bases unmatched: 16. CDR3 size: 16 residues. Per the germline V gene, CDR1 is SQVTM and CDR2 is ANQGSEA. The CDR3 is CSVGGGSGQGIGEQYF. CDR3 bases: TGCAGCGTTGGTGGGGGGTCGGGACAGGGTATCGGCGAGCAGTACTTC.

This clone was seen more than once but under ten times. This chain uses TRBV27 with TRBJ2-3; D uncertain. The CDR3 sequence is 13 residues long. CDR1 is MNHEY and CDR2 is SMNVEV in the germline V gene (reference sequence). Trimming stripped 2 bases from V and 2 bases from J, with 5 bases between. The CDR3 DNA reads as TGTGCCAGCAGTTTACTCCTCACAGATACGCAGTATTTT. This sequence encodes CASSLLLTDTQYF.

This chain links TRBV9 with TRBJ2-3; 9 positions match TRBD1. V gave up 4 bases and J gave up 5 bases; unmatched junction bases: 8. The CDR3 is made up of 15 amino acids. The germline V gene has CDR1 SGDLS and CDR2 YYNGEE. This CDR3 is CASSPRDRAEDTQYF. The CDR3 nucleotides read TGTGCCAGCAGCCCCCGGGACAGGGCTGAAGATACGCAGTATTTT.

The count of this clone is one. The chain couples TRBV6-5 to TRBJ1-6, with D unclear. The germline V gene has CDR1 MNHEY and CDR2 SVGAGI. V was trimmed by 5 bases and J by 6 bases, leaving 14 bases between them. This CDR3 comprises 15 residues. The CDR3 region is CASSPEILRNSPLHF. The CDR3 region has the DNA TGTGCCAGCAGTCCCGAGATATTACGTAATTCACCCCTCCACTTT.

The gene calls are TRBV15 and TRBJ2-7, with D possibly being TRBD2 (6 bases). The CDR3 runs to 15 residues. CDR1 LNHNV and CDR2 YYDKDF come from the germline V gene (reference sequence). V lost 3 bases and J lost 2, with 14 bases in between. The CDR3 DNA follows: TGTGCCACCAGCAGTAGCGGCGAGTGGACCTACGAGCAGTACTTC. It translates to CATSSSGEWTYEQYF.

This clone was counted only a few times. The chain recombines TRBV7-9 with TRBJ2-1; 14 nucleotides match TRBD2. The CDR3 loop spans 18 amino acids. Germline values: CDR1 SEHNR, CDR2 FQNEAQ (reference sequence). After removal of 6 bases from V and 1 base from J, the junction contained 8 bases not matched to a gene. The CDR3 DNA reads TGTGCCAGCAGGAGACTAGCGGGGGGGCTAAGGTCCTACAATGAGCAGTTCTTC. Residues: CASRRLAGGLRSYNEQFF.

J is TRBJ2-2 and V is TRBV5-1, with 7 bases lining up with TRBD1. Germline V gives CDR1 SGHRS, CDR2 YFSETQ. This CDR3 is 16 amino acids long. Trimming removed 4 bases from V and 3 bases from J; junction bases left unmatched: 9. CDR3 sequence: CASSRNTGVYTGELFF. CDR3 DNA: TGCGCCAGCAGCCGGAACACAGGGGTGTACACCGGGGAGCTGTTTTTT.

The chain employs TRBV6-1 and TRBJ2-7; D unclear. Germline CDR1 is MNHNS and CDR2 is SASEGT. This CDR3 spans 15 amino acids. Trimming took off 3 bases at V and 0 bases at J, with 12 bases between the two ends. The CDR3 coding sequence is TGTGCCAGCAGTGATTACTCCTCGGGCTCCTACGAGCAGTACTTC. This encodes CASSDYSSGSYEQYF.